This passage covers 23 T cell receptor beta chains from one sample sequenced in a study of blood T cell repertoires in COVID-19. Libraries were prepared by immunoSEQ multiplex PCR; TCRdb keeps only in-frame clonotypes and omits some of them. The sample includes some 240,000 clones, approximately 90% of them seen just once. Sequencing used peripheral blood. These receptors all come from a man aged 55 to 69 who had recovered from COVID-19.

The CDR3 sequence is CASRLGPNYGYTF. The CDR3 DNA follows: TGTGCCAGTAGACTAGGCCCTAACTATGGCTACACCTTC. The V and J genes are TRBV14 and TRBJ1-2; D gene uncertain. CDR1 is SGHDN and CDR2 is FVKESK in the germline V gene. CDR3 length: 13 amino acids. Deletions cut 9 bases from V and 0 bases from J, with 11 bases between.

This clone was observed a handful of times. The V call is TRBV2, the J call TRBJ2-7; TRBD1 matches at 8 bases. The V gene end was trimmed by 6 bases and the J gene end by 2 bases; junction bases not matched to a gene: 6. In germline, CDR1 is SNHLY, CDR2 FYNNEI. The CDR3 covers 14 residues. CDR3 sequence reads: CASRRQGATYEQYV. CDR3 nucleotide sequence: TGTGCCAGCAGGCGGCAGGGGGCAACCTACGAGCAGTACGTC.

This sequence joins TRBV6-5 and TRBJ2-1; 7 nucleotides line up with TRBD1. Trimming took 2 bases from V and 1 from J; bases not matched to a gene: 5. This CDR3 contains 16 residues. The germline gives CDR1 MNHEY, CDR2 SVGAGI. The chain's CDR3 is CASSYVPGQSYNEQFF. CDR3 DNA sequence: TGTGCCAGCAGTTACGTCCCGGGACAGTCCTACAATGAGCAGTTCTTC.

V and J are TRBV6-5 and TRBJ1-1; 8 nucleotides match TRBD1. Germline V lookup: CDR1 MNHEY, CDR2 SVGAGI. The CDR3 totals 12 residues. The V and J ends lost 6 bases and 5 bases, in that order; junction bases with no gene match: 2. CDR3 DNA: TGTGCCAGCAGCAACAGGGGGACTGAAGCTTTCTTT. Protein product: CASSNRGTEAFF.

V and J are TRBV4-1 and TRBJ2-1; a possible D gene is TRBD1 (5 bases). Trimming shortened V by 0 bases and J by 8 bases, and 14 bases separated the two germline ends. Germline assignment: CDR1 MGHRA and CDR2 YSYEKL. The CDR3 is 15 amino acids. CDR3 residues: CASSQEVGQGDEQFF. CDR3 in DNA: TGCGCCAGCAGCCAAGAGGTTGGACAAGGCGATGAGCAGTTCTTC.

The chain is built from TRBV2 and TRBJ2-3; 8 nucleotides align to TRBD1. Germline V gives CDR1 SNHLY, CDR2 FYNNEI. J was trimmed by 4 bases and V by 4 bases; bases with no gene match: 7. The length of the CDR3 is 15 residues. CDR3 nucleotides: TGTGCCAGCAGTGGAGCCGGACAGGGCCCAGATACGCAGTATTTT. It is translated as CASSGAGQGPDTQYF.

The chain combines TRBV24-1 with TRBJ2-1; perhaps TRBD1 as D (5 bases). The CDR3 extends over 16 amino acids. CDR1 is KGHDR, CDR2 SFDVKD, per germline. The germline V and J ends were trimmed by 1 base and 3 bases, with 12 bases remaining between them. CDR3 sequence (DNA): TGTGCCACCAGTGATTTTGGGCAGGGATACTACAATGAGCAGTTCTTC. It translates to CATSDFGQGYYNEQFF.

CDR3 sequence: CASSLTPSATSPYNEQFF. The CDR3 nucleotides read TGTGCCAGCAGCCTAACCCCCTCCGCGACTAGTCCCTACAATGAGCAGTTCTTC. This chain uses TRBV7-6 with TRBJ2-1; TRBD2 might be the D (6 bases). The length of the CDR3 is 18 residues. The V end lost 5 bases, the J end lost 2 bases, and 22 bases lay between the germline ends. From germline, CDR1 is SGHVS and CDR2 FNYEAQ.

Here the CDR3 DNA reads TGTGCCACCTCGCCCAGACAGGGGTATGGCTACACCTTC. This sequence encodes CATSPRQGYGYTF. The chain couples TRBV27 to TRBJ1-2; TRBD1 matches 8 bases. J gave up 5 bases and V 10 bases, and 9 bases lay outside the gene matches. In germline, CDR1 is MNHEY, CDR2 SMNVEV (reference sequence). This CDR3 has 13 amino acids.

The chain recombines TRBV5-6 with TRBJ1-2; D is undetermined. Germline assignment: CDR1 SGHDT and CDR2 YYEEEE. V lost 3 bases and J lost 4, with 10 bases in between. The CDR3 has 13 residues. The CDR3 coding sequence is TGTGCCAGCAGCTCCCTGAGTAGCTATGGCTACACCTTC. Protein product: CASSSLSSYGYTF.

J is TRBJ2-1 and V is TRBV11-2; D ambiguous. Germline V gives CDR1 SGHAT, CDR2 FQNNGV. V was pared by 5 bases and J by 2 bases, with 16 bases between. The CDR3 is 16 amino acids. CDR3: CASSPLRNPTYNEQFF. Here the CDR3 DNA reads TGTGCCAGCAGCCCCCTCAGGAATCCAACCTACAATGAGCAGTTCTTC.

The genes are TRBV29-1 and TRBJ2-5, with D uncertain. The V and J ends lost 3 bases and 0 bases respectively, with 5 bases between them. Germline CDR1 reads SQVTM; CDR2 reads ANQGSEA. This CDR3 region has 12 residues. The CDR3 reads CSVDVDQETQYF. Written as DNA, the CDR3 is TGCAGCGTTGATGTAGACCAAGAGACCCAGTACTTC.

This rearrangement joins TRBV15 to TRBJ1-2; no reliable D call. The CDR3 has 14 amino acids. Germline-derived CDR1 and CDR2 are LNHNV and YYDKDF (reference sequence). V was shortened by 0 bases and J by 8 bases, with 13 bases between the two germline ends. The CDR3 coding sequence is TGTGCCACCAGCAGAGATCACGGCCTAGAGGGCTACACCTTC. Its translation is CATSRDHGLEGYTF.

The CDR3 protein is CASRGNRGNTGELFF. The CDR3 DNA sequence: TGCGCCAGCAGGGGGAACAGGGGGAACACCGGGGAGCTGTTTTTT. The chain employs TRBV10-1 and TRBJ2-2; TRBD1 agrees at 7 bases. The CDR3 contains 15 residues. V shed 6 bases and J 1 base; nucleotides not matched to a gene: 5. Germline V gene sequence: CDR1 WNHNN, CDR2 SYGVQD (reference sequence).

V gene TRBV4-1 combines with J gene TRBJ2-2; 13 nucleotides align to TRBD2. Trimming took 3 bases from V and 6 from J; bases not matched to a gene: 4. Germline CDR1 is MGHRA and CDR2 is YSYEKL. This CDR3 region has 16 residues. The DNA for the CDR3 is TGCGCCAGCAGCCACTTACTAGCGGGGGGGCCCGGGGAGCTGTTTTTT. Protein: CASSHLLAGGPGELFF.

This chain joins TRBV6-2 or TRBV6-3 and TRBJ2-2; D call uncertain. The CDR3 sequence is 13 residues long. The V and J ends lost 0 bases and 8 bases respectively, with 7 bases between them. The germline gives CDR1 MNHEY, CDR2 SVGEGT. The CDR3 sequence is CASSYSFSGELFF. In DNA form, the CDR3 reads TGTGCCAGCAGTTACTCCTTTAGTGGGGAGCTGTTTTTT.

A few counts support this clone. One junction end disagrees with the germline gene, perhaps due to a read error. The V gene is TRBV24-1, the J gene TRBJ1-2; D perhaps matches TRBD1 (6 bases). The CDR3 consists of 15 residues. The germline CDR1 and CDR2 sequences are KGHDR and SFDVKD. CDR3 nucleotide sequence: TGTGCCACCAGGGATTCAGGGACACTTAACTATGGCTACACCTTC. This gives the protein CATRDSGTLNYGYTF.

This chain connects TRBV5-1 to TRBJ2-3; D is unclear. Germline V CDR1 and CDR2: SGHRS, YFSETQ. V lost 0 bases to trimming and J lost 4 bases, with 9 bases between them. The CDR3 spans 14 residues. The DNA of the CDR3 is TGCGCCAGCAGCTTGGAGCGCAGCCCAGATACGCAGTATTTT. Residues: CASSLERSPDTQYF.

The gene calls are TRBV5-1 and TRBJ2-5; 8 bases map to TRBD2. Per the germline V gene, CDR1 is SGHRS and CDR2 is YFSETQ. The V and J ends lost 6 bases and 7 bases, in that order; junction bases with no gene match: 8. The CDR3 is 13 residues long. For the CDR3, the DNA is TGCGCCAGCAATGAGCGGGGGAGTGGGACCCAGTACTTC. This translates into CASNERGSGTQYF.

This clone occurred once. This sequence joins TRBV18 and TRBJ1-2, with D perhaps matching TRBD1 (6 bases). CDR1 is KGHSH, CDR2 LQKENI, per germline. V was clipped by 2 bases and J by 7 bases, with 17 bases between them. CDR3 length equals 15 residues. CDR3 residues: CASSPSLYQGSGYTF. Here the CDR3 DNA reads TGTGCCAGCTCACCATCATTGTACCAGGGGAGTGGCTACACCTTC.

The chain couples TRBV10-2 to TRBJ1-3, with D hard to call. In germline, CDR1 is WSHSY, CDR2 SAAADI. The CDR3 sequence is 14 residues long. Deletions cut 7 bases from V and 1 base from J, with 11 bases between. The CDR3, as DNA: TGCGCCAGCACGATCTCGCTATCTGGAAACACCATATATTTT. Protein product: CASTISLSGNTIYF.

This chain uses TRBV12-5 with TRBJ1-1, with D uncertain. CDR3 length: 17 amino acids. Germline assignment: CDR1 LGHNT and CDR2 FRNRAP. With 0 bases removed from V and 1 base from J, the gap between germline ends came to 15 bases. CDR3 loop: CASGLVVYPGRNTEAFF. CDR3 coding DNA: TGTGCTAGTGGTTTGGTAGTTTATCCTGGGAGGAACACTGAAGCTTTCTTT. Supplemented by reference TRBV12-5 and TRBJ1-1, the full variable domain reads DARVTQTPRHKVTEMGQEVTMRCQPILGHNTVFWYRQTMMQGLELLAYFRNRAPLDDSGMPKDRFSAEMPDATLATLKIQPSEPRDSAVYFCASGLVVYPGRNTEAFFGQGTRLTVV.

CDR3 DNA: TGTGCCAGCAGCCAGGGGAACACTGAAGCTTTCTTT. This codes for CASSQGNTEAFF. The rearrangement links TRBV5-6 to TRBJ1-1; the D gene is possibly TRBD1 (5 bases). This CDR3 has 12 residues. V was trimmed by 4 bases and J by 1 base, leaving 5 bases between them. Germline CDR1 and CDR2: SGHDT and YYEEEE.